Listed below are T cell receptor beta chains from one sample, sequenced in a study of blood T cell repertoires in COVID-19. Produced via immunoSEQ multiplex PCR; TCRdb's table is partial and in-frame only. The sample records roughly 500,000 clones, roughly 90% being singletons. What was sequenced was PBMCs or T cells enriched from blood (not recorded which). The receptors here all came from a woman in her thirties or forties who had recovered from COVID-19. Each CDR3 is given with its conserved first and last residue. A D gene is named only where the DNA matches it firmly. Clone sizes are given selectively: once, few, many, or a class where the clone is expanded.

CDR3 DNA: TGTGCCAGCAGCCTGAGGGGGACAGGGAGCACTGAAGCTTTCTTT
CDR3 protein: CASSLRGTGSTEAFF
J gene: TRBJ1-1
CDR3 length: 15
D gene: TRBD1
clone size: NA
V gene: TRBV9

CDR3 DNA: TGTGCCAGCAGTGATGCGGCGTATGGCTACACCTTC
CDR3 protein: CASSDAAYGYTF
J gene: TRBJ1-2
CDR3 length: 12
D gene: NA
clone size: NA
V gene: TRBV6-1

CDR3 DNA: TGTGCCAGCAGCCCCACGGGGGACGCCTTCTATGGCTACACCTTC
CDR3 protein: CASSPTGDAFYGYTF
J gene: TRBJ1-2
CDR3 length: 15
D gene: NA
clone size: few
V gene: TRBV5-4

CDR3 DNA: TGTGCCAGCAGTTTGGTATCTAGCGGACCGACCCAGTACTTC
CDR3 protein: CASSLVSSGPTQYF
J gene: TRBJ2-5
CDR3 length: 14
D gene: TRBD2
clone size: once
V gene: TRBV28

CDR3 DNA: TGCGCCAGCAGCTTGGGACAGGGTCTCACTGAAGCTTTCTTT
CDR3 protein: CASSLGQGLTEAFF
J gene: TRBJ1-1
CDR3 length: 14
D gene: TRBD1
clone size: NA
V gene: TRBV5-1

CDR3 DNA: TGTGCCAGCAGCACAGACAGGGGCAATCAGCCCCAGCATTTT
CDR3 protein: CASSTDRGNQPQHF
J gene: TRBJ1-5
CDR3 length: 14
D gene: TRBD1
clone size: NA
V gene: TRBV7-8

CDR3 DNA: TGTGCCAGCAGCTTAGAGACCGGGAGAGACACAGATACGCAGTATTTT
CDR3 protein: CASSLETGRDTDTQYF
J gene: TRBJ2-3
CDR3 length: 16
D gene: NA
clone size: NA
V gene: TRBV7-6

CDR3 DNA: TGTGCCAGTAGTGTACAGGGGGCGTTTGGCTACACCTTC
CDR3 protein: CASSVQGAFGYTF
J gene: TRBJ1-2
CDR3 length: 13
D gene: TRBD1
clone size: once
V gene: TRBV19

CDR3 DNA: TGTGCCAGCAGTCAGGGCTATGGCTACACCTTC
CDR3 protein: CASSQGYGYTF
J gene: TRBJ1-2
CDR3 length: 11
D gene: NA
clone size: NA
V gene: TRBV12-3/TRBV12-4

CDR3 DNA: TGTGCCAGTAGTATCATAGCGGGAGTCTCTGAGCAGTTCTTC
CDR3 protein: CASSIIAGVSEQFF
J gene: TRBJ2-1
CDR3 length: 14
D gene: TRBD2
clone size: NA
V gene: TRBV19

CDR3 DNA: TGTGCCACCAGCAGACCGTTGCCGGGACAGGACGAGCAGTACTTC
CDR3 protein: CATSRPLPGQDEQYF
J gene: TRBJ2-7
CDR3 length: 15
D gene: TRBD1
clone size: NA
V gene: TRBV15

CDR3 DNA: TGTGCCAGCAGCCCTACCCAAACAGGCTTTTTGTACAATGAGCAGTTCTTC
CDR3 protein: CASSPTQTGFLYNEQFF
J gene: TRBJ2-1
CDR3 length: 17
D gene: NA
clone size: NA
V gene: TRBV27

CDR3 DNA: TGCAGTGCCAGTGGGACAGGGGCCTTGGGGGAAAAACTGTTTTTT
CDR3 protein: CSASGTGALGEKLFF
J gene: TRBJ1-4
CDR3 length: 15
D gene: TRBD1
clone size: NA
V gene: TRBV20-1

CDR3 DNA: TGTGCCAGCAGCTTGGACCCGGGGGAGACCCAGTACTTC
CDR3 protein: CASSLDPGETQYF
J gene: TRBJ2-5
CDR3 length: 13
D gene: NA
clone size: once
V gene: TRBV5-4

CDR3 DNA: TGTGCCACCACACCAAGGACAGGGCTTGGCTACACCTTC
CDR3 protein: CATTPRTGLGYTF
J gene: TRBJ1-2
CDR3 length: 13
D gene: TRBD1
clone size: NA
V gene: TRBV6-5

CDR3 DNA: TGCGCCAGCAGCTTAAACCCCCAGGGTCTGAACACTGAAGCTTTCTTT
CDR3 protein: CASSLNPQGLNTEAFF
J gene: TRBJ1-1
CDR3 length: 16
D gene: NA
clone size: NA
V gene: TRBV5-1

CDR3 DNA: TGTGCCAGCTTCTGGGGAGAAAGGGGCTACACCTTC
CDR3 protein: CASFWGERGYTF
J gene: TRBJ1-2
CDR3 length: 12
D gene: NA
clone size: few
V gene: TRBV12-3/TRBV12-4

CDR3 DNA: TGTGCCAGCAGCAAGACAGGGGGGTACCAAGAGACCCAGTACTTC
CDR3 protein: CASSKTGGYQETQYF
J gene: TRBJ2-5
CDR3 length: 15
D gene: TRBD1
clone size: NA
V gene: TRBV11-2

CDR3 DNA: TGTGCCAGCAGCGTAGAGACGGGTCGCTATGGCTACACCTTC
CDR3 protein: CASSVETGRYGYTF
J gene: TRBJ1-2
CDR3 length: 14
D gene: NA
clone size: once
V gene: TRBV9

CDR3 DNA: TGCGCCAGCAGGACAGGGAGCGCTGAAGCTTTCTTT
CDR3 protein: CASRTGSAEAFF
J gene: TRBJ1-1
CDR3 length: 12
D gene: TRBD1
clone size: NA
V gene: TRBV10-2

CDR3 DNA: TGTGCCAGCAGCCTCGCCGACAGGGGGTCCTACGAGCAGTACTTC
CDR3 protein: CASSLADRGSYEQYF
J gene: TRBJ2-7
CDR3 length: 15
D gene: TRBD1
clone size: NA
V gene: TRBV11-3

CDR3 DNA: TGTGCCAGCAGCCCTGGGACATTGGTCTACGAGCAGTACTTC
CDR3 protein: CASSPGTLVYEQYF
J gene: TRBJ2-7
CDR3 length: 14
D gene: NA
clone size: NA
V gene: TRBV2

CDR3 DNA: TGCGCCAGCCTCGGGACAGGGGCCAACGTCCTGACTTTC
CDR3 protein: CASLGTGANVLTF
J gene: TRBJ2-6
CDR3 length: 13
D gene: NA
clone size: NA
V gene: TRBV5-1

CDR3 DNA: TGTGCCAGCTCACCCGGGACAGGCGGTCCCTATGGCTACACCTTC
CDR3 protein: CASSPGTGGPYGYTF
J gene: TRBJ1-2
CDR3 length: 15
D gene: TRBD1
clone size: NA
V gene: TRBV18

CDR3 DNA: TGCGCCAGCAGGGGACTAGCGGGAAAAGAGACCCAGTACTTC
CDR3 protein: CASRGLAGKETQYF
J gene: TRBJ2-5
CDR3 length: 14
D gene: TRBD2
clone size: NA
V gene: TRBV5-1

CDR3 DNA: TGTGCCAGTACGCAAACCAAGGGACAGGCGAATTCCTACAATGAGCAGTTCTTC
CDR3 protein: CASTQTKGQANSYNEQFF
J gene: TRBJ2-1
CDR3 length: 18
D gene: NA
clone size: NA
V gene: TRBV21-1

CDR3 DNA: TGTGCCAGCAGCTTGGCCGGGACACAAAGTTTTAATCAGCCCCAGCATTTT
CDR3 protein: CASSLAGTQSFNQPQHF
J gene: TRBJ1-5
CDR3 length: 17
D gene: NA
clone size: NA
V gene: TRBV5-5

CDR3 DNA: TGTGCCAGCAGCTTACCCGGAGCAACCTATGGCTACACCTTC
CDR3 protein: CASSLPGATYGYTF
J gene: TRBJ1-2
CDR3 length: 14
D gene: NA
clone size: NA
V gene: TRBV11-2

CDR3 DNA: TGTGCCAGCAGCGCAGGGGACAGAATAACCTACGAGCAGTACTTC
CDR3 protein: CASSAGDRITYEQYF
J gene: TRBJ2-7
CDR3 length: 15
D gene: TRBD1
clone size: NA
V gene: TRBV9

CDR3 DNA: TGTGCCAGCAGCTTGGGACAGGCGGAGACCCAGTACTTC
CDR3 protein: CASSLGQAETQYF
J gene: TRBJ2-5
CDR3 length: 13
D gene: TRBD1
clone size: NA
V gene: TRBV11-3

CDR3 DNA: TGCGCCAGCAGCTCAACCGACACAGGGTTCTATGGCTACACCTTC
CDR3 protein: CASSSTDTGFYGYTF
J gene: TRBJ1-2
CDR3 length: 15
D gene: NA
clone size: once
V gene: TRBV5-1

CDR3 DNA: TGTGCCAGCAGCGTGGGGACAGGAAACATTCAGTACTTC
CDR3 protein: CASSVGTGNIQYF
J gene: TRBJ2-4
CDR3 length: 13
D gene: TRBD1
clone size: NA
V gene: TRBV7-2

CDR3 DNA: TGTGCCAGCTCACTTACCCGGGAGACCCAGTACTTC
CDR3 protein: CASSLTRETQYF
J gene: TRBJ2-5
CDR3 length: 12
D gene: NA
clone size: NA
V gene: TRBV18

CDR3 DNA: TGCGCCAGCAGTGGTTCAGGGAGGTCGGCCACCGGGGAGCTGTTTTTT
CDR3 protein: CASSGSGRSATGELFF
J gene: TRBJ2-2
CDR3 length: 16
D gene: NA
clone size: NA
V gene: TRBV10-2

CDR3 DNA: TGCGCCAGCAGCCGGGTAGCGGGAGGTGGCGAGCAGTACTTC
CDR3 protein: CASSRVAGGGEQYF
J gene: TRBJ2-7
CDR3 length: 14
D gene: TRBD2
clone size: once
V gene: TRBV4-3

CDR3 DNA: TGTGCCAGCAGCTTATACAGGGGGCCGAACACCGGGGAGCTGTTTTTT
CDR3 protein: CASSLYRGPNTGELFF
J gene: TRBJ2-2
CDR3 length: 16
D gene: TRBD1
clone size: NA
V gene: TRBV5-4

CDR3 DNA: TGTGCCAGCAGCTTGTCAGGGATTGACATATATTTT
CDR3 protein: CASSLSGIDIYF
J gene: TRBJ1-3
CDR3 length: 12
D gene: NA
clone size: NA
V gene: TRBV5-4

CDR3 DNA: TGCAGCGTTGCAGGTGTGAGAACTGAAGCTTTCTTT
CDR3 protein: CSVAGVRTEAFF
J gene: TRBJ1-1
CDR3 length: 12
D gene: NA
clone size: NA
V gene: TRBV29-1

CDR3 DNA: TGTGCCAGCAGTGAATTGGGCAGGGAATCCGGAAACACCATATATTTT
CDR3 protein: CASSELGRESGNTIYF
J gene: TRBJ1-3
CDR3 length: 16
D gene: NA
clone size: NA
V gene: TRBV25-1

CDR3 DNA: TGTGCCAGCAGTGGATCCGGAGGATCGAACTATGGCTACACCTTC
CDR3 protein: CASSGSGGSNYGYTF
J gene: TRBJ1-2
CDR3 length: 15
D gene: NA
clone size: NA
V gene: TRBV25-1

CDR3 DNA: TGTGCCAGCTCAGGAAACACCATATATTTT
CDR3 protein: CASSGNTIYF
J gene: TRBJ1-3
CDR3 length: 10
D gene: NA
clone size: NA
V gene: TRBV12-3/TRBV12-4

CDR3 DNA: TGTGCCAGCAGCCCGAGACAGCCCCAAGAGACCCAGTACTTC
CDR3 protein: CASSPRQPQETQYF
J gene: TRBJ2-5
CDR3 length: 14
D gene: NA
clone size: NA
V gene: TRBV7-6

CDR3 DNA: TGTGCCAGCAGTAGACAGGGGATGAACACTGAAGCTTTCTTT
CDR3 protein: CASSRQGMNTEAFF
J gene: TRBJ1-1
CDR3 length: 14
D gene: TRBD1
clone size: NA
V gene: TRBV27

CDR3 DNA: TGTGCCAGCAGCTACGGGGGGGGACTAGCGGGACCTGAGCAGTTCTTC
CDR3 protein: CASSYGGGLAGPEQFF
J gene: TRBJ2-1
CDR3 length: 16
D gene: TRBD2
clone size: NA
V gene: TRBV11-3

CDR3 DNA: TGCAGCGTTGGACCGGGACTAGCGGCTCTTGAGCAGTTCTTC
CDR3 protein: CSVGPGLAALEQFF
J gene: TRBJ2-1
CDR3 length: 14
D gene: TRBD2
clone size: NA
V gene: TRBV29-1

CDR3 DNA: TGTGCCAGCAGTAAGAGGAATAACTATGGCTACACCTTC
CDR3 protein: CASSKRNNYGYTF
J gene: TRBJ1-2
CDR3 length: 13
D gene: NA
clone size: NA
V gene: TRBV28

CDR3 DNA: TGTGCCACCAGTGATTTGGGTCTAGCGAACACCGGGGAGCTGTTTTTT
CDR3 protein: CATSDLGLANTGELFF
J gene: TRBJ2-2
CDR3 length: 16
D gene: NA
clone size: NA
V gene: TRBV24-1

CDR3 DNA: TGTGCCAGTCAAGCCCCCGGTCTCGGGACAGGGTCCTACGAGCAGTACTTC
CDR3 protein: CASQAPGLGTGSYEQYF
J gene: TRBJ2-7
CDR3 length: 17
D gene: TRBD1
clone size: NA
V gene: TRBV10-3

CDR3 DNA: TGTGCCAGCAGCTTAGCGGGGGACACTGAAGCTTTCTTT
CDR3 protein: CASSLAGDTEAFF
J gene: TRBJ1-1
CDR3 length: 13
D gene: NA
clone size: once
V gene: TRBV11-3

CDR3 DNA: TGTGCCAGCAGTTTAAGGGCGGGGTCTCACAATGAGCAGTTCTTC
CDR3 protein: CASSLRAGSHNEQFF
J gene: TRBJ2-1
CDR3 length: 15
D gene: NA
clone size: NA
V gene: TRBV11-2